Presented here are 6 T cell receptor beta chains from one specimen sequenced in a study of T cell repertoires in cytomegalovirus infection (dated by TCRdb to between 2018 and 2021). Reading the label with the study, this specimen's treatment or condition is: in vitro stimulation with specific CMV peptide epitopes to enrich CMV-specific T cells. Sequencing relied on an Illumina HiSeq 1500. TCRdb redid the processing of the public reads, applying fastp at Q25 and MiXCR, and retained in-frame beta chains. Each entry merges the rows of one CDR3 protein and shows their most common DNA and genes. This sample has about 130,000 distinct CDR3 sequences in its table, and 25% to 35% of those were observed once. The top ten constitute 58% of the sample. Antigen specificity for these receptors is unknown. The sequencing used CD8+ T cells from cultured PBMCs, collected from culture after CMV antigen stimulation. These receptors came from a human donor in good health (CMV status not recorded). Some clones in this sample may be carry-over from other donors' samples.

This clonotype turned up a few times. CDR3 amino acids: CASSQKPTGWDEQYF. As DNA, the CDR3 is TGTGCCAGCAGCCAAAAACCGACAGGGTGGGACGAGCAGTACTTC. The V call is TRBV7-6, the J call TRBJ2-7; 7 bases align to TRBD1. The CDR3 has 15 amino acids. The V segment lost 5 bases and the J segment 5 bases; nucleotides outside the gene matches: 12. In germline, CDR1 is SGHVS, CDR2 FNYEAQ.

This clonotype was picked up a small number of times. The V call is TRBV18, the J call TRBJ2-1, with 9 bases fitting TRBD1. CDR1 is KGHSH, CDR2 LQKENI, per germline. V lost 4 bases to trimming and J lost 8 bases; unmatched junction nucleotides: 18. The CDR3 extends over 18 amino acids. As DNA, the CDR3 is TGTGCCAGCTCACGGGAACAGGGGGCGTATGGTACAGGGTATGAGCAGTTCTTC. Its protein is CASSREQGAYGTGYEQFF.

This clonotype was seen only a few times. CDR3 DNA: TGTGCCAGCAGCCAAGGAAAGGGGCGAGGCTCCTACGAGCAGTACTTC. Protein product: CASSQGKGRGSYEQYF. The chain links TRBV14 to TRBJ2-7; D is possibly TRBD1 (5 bases). V lost 1 base and J 0 bases, leaving 13 bases between the germline ends. Germline CDR1 is SGHDN and CDR2 is FVKESK. This CDR3 spans 16 amino acids.

This sequence joins TRBV11-2 and TRBJ2-1, with D perhaps matching TRBD2 (5 bases). Germline assignment: CDR1 SGHAT and CDR2 FQNNGV. Trimming stripped 4 bases from V and 7 bases from J, with 26 bases between. The CDR3 sequence is 18 residues long. The CDR3 loop reads CASSSGGGFRPPGNEQFF. CDR3 sequence (DNA): TGTGCCAGCAGCTCCGGTGGTGGGTTTAGACCCCCGGGAAATGAGCAGTTCTTC.

The chain employs TRBV27 and TRBJ2-5; TRBD2 aligns across 8 bases. The V segment lost 5 bases and the J segment 1 base; nucleotides outside the gene matches: 9. The V gene's germline CDR1 is MNHEY and CDR2 SMNVEV (reference sequence). The CDR3 totals 16 residues. In DNA, the CDR3 is TGTGCCAGCAGTCCTCTGGCGGGGGGTTTCCAAGAGACCCAGTACTTC. This codes for CASSPLAGGFQETQYF.

This clonotype was counted many times. The CDR3 loop is CSARPNPGQGFQETQYF. As DNA, the CDR3 is TGCAGTGCTAGACCCAACCCGGGACAGGGCTTCCAAGAGACCCAGTACTTC. V usage is TRBV20-1 and J usage is TRBJ2-5; the match to TRBD1 covers 9 bases. Germline assignment: CDR1 DFQATT and CDR2 SNEGSKA (reference sequence). The CDR3 extends over 17 amino acids. V dropped 2 bases and J dropped 1; count of bases not matched to a gene: 11.